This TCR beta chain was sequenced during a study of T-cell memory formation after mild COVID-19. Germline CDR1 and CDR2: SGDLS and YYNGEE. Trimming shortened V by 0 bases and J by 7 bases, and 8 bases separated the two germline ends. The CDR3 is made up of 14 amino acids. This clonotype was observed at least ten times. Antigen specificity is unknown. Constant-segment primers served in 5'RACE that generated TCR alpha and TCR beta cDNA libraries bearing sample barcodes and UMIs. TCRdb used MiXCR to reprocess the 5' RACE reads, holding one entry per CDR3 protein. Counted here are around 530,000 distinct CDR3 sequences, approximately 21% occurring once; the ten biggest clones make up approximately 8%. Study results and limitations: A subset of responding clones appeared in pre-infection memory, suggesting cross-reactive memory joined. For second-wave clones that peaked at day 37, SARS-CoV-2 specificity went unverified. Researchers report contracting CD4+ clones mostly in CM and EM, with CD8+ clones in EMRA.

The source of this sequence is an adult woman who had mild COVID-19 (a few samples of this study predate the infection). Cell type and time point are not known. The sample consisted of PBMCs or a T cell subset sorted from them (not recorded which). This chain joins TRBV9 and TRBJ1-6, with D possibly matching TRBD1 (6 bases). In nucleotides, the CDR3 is TGTGCCAGCAGCGTAGGGACAGCAAATTCACCCCTCCACTTT. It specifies CASSVGTANSPLHF. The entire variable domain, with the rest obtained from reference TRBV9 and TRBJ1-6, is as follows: DSGVTQTPKHLITATGQRVTLRCSPRSGDLSVYWYQQSLDQGLQFLIQYYNGEERAKGNILERFSAQQFPDLHSELNLSSLELGDSALYFCASSVGTANSPLHFGNGTRLTVT.